The 3 T cell receptor beta chains presented below share a single source sample, sequenced in a study of blood T cell repertoires in COVID-19. Some clones are missing from TCRdb's copy, which holds only in-frame ones; the method was immunoSEQ multiplex PCR. The profile covers under 200,000 clones, with roughly 70% appearing a single time and less than 3% taken by the ten largest. Sequencing was done on a sample of peripheral blood. The receptors come from a woman aged 80 or older with acute or convalescent COVID-19.

This clone was detected a few times. The chain has TRBV7-2 and TRBJ2-3, with D perhaps TRBD1 (6 bases). The V end lost 4 bases, the J end lost 4 bases, and 15 bases lay between the germline ends. From germline, CDR1 is SGHTA and CDR2 FQGNSA. This CDR3 region has 15 residues. The CDR3 sequence: CASSSGQTAADTQYF. The CDR3 nucleotides are TGTGCCAGCAGCTCCGGACAGACTGCAGCAGATACGCAGTATTTT.

The chain links TRBV5-1 to TRBJ2-3; a weak D match, TRBD2 (5 bases). Trimming left V 0 bases short and J 4 bases short, with 15 bases between. The germline CDR1 and CDR2 sequences are SGHRS and YFSETQ. This CDR3 has 16 amino acids. CDR3 protein: CASSLALALGADTQYF. The CDR3, as DNA: TGCGCCAGCAGCTTGGCTCTAGCCCTCGGAGCAGATACGCAGTATTTT.

The chain combines TRBV6-5 with TRBJ1-5; weak D call: TRBD1 (6 bases). V was pared by 7 bases and J by 10 bases, with 14 bases between. Germline values: CDR1 MNHEY, CDR2 SVGAGI. This CDR3 is 12 amino acids long. Here the CDR3 reads CASTISTGPQHF. CDR3 nucleotide sequence: TGTGCCAGCACAATCTCGACAGGCCCCCAGCATTTT.